Following are 20 T cell receptor beta chains from one sample sequenced in a study of vaccination and CD4 T cells after COVID-19. For these TCRs, the target antigens are not known. Sequencing of cultured CD4+ T cell DNA used the Oncomine TCR Beta short-read assay. TCRdb recomputed calls from the PCR reads with MiXCR, one row per CDR3 protein. The data hold over 10,000 distinct CDR3 sequences, with 56% observed a single time. Treatment meaning: approximately 9-day PBMC culture with coronavirus spike peptide pools or control peptides (ViraFEST assay). Sequenced sample: CD4+ T cells from blood, cultured in vitro. The origin of the receptors is a human donor who had recovered from COVID-19.

CDR3 region: CASRPDSGRQFF. In DNA form, the CDR3 reads TGTGCCAGCAGGCCCGATAGCGGGAGGCAGTTCTTC. The rearrangement uses TRBV6-1 and TRBJ2-1; 9 positions agree with TRBD2. The CDR3 runs 12 residues. Looked up from germline, CDR1 is MNHNS and CDR2 is SASEGT. Trimming cost V 6 bases and J 12 bases; bases outside gene matches: 6.

This chain joins TRBV21-1 and TRBJ2-5; the table names TRBD2, a call not compared with the DNA. TRBV21-1 is designated a pseudogene. The CDR3 is 16 residues long. The chain's CDR3 is CASSPRGLAVQETQYF. CDR3 bases: TGTGCCAGCAGCCCGCGTGGACTAGCGGTTCAAGAGACCCAGTACTTC.

The chain recombines TRBV20-1 with TRBJ1-6; D is undetermined. Trimming stripped 3 bases from V and 9 bases from J, with 12 bases between. The CDR3 consists of 13 residues. CDR1 is DFQATT, CDR2 SNEGSKA, per germline (reference sequence). CDR3 sequence: CSARAVGGSPLHF. The CDR3, as DNA: TGCAGTGCTAGGGCAGTAGGTGGTTCACCCCTCCACTTT.

This clonotype has just one count. The rearrangement uses TRBV6-2 or TRBV6-3 and TRBJ2-7; 8 positions agree with TRBD2. This CDR3 spans 15 amino acids. The V gene end was trimmed by 6 bases and the J gene end by 6 bases; junction bases not matched to a gene: 13. Germline V lookup: CDR1 MNHEY, CDR2 SVGEGT. CDR3 DNA: TGTGCCAGCAGGGCGGGAGGACGTCCGCTTGGCGAGCAGTACTTC. Translating it yields CASRAGGRPLGEQYF.

The chain employs TRBV27 and TRBJ1-3; possibly TRBD1 for D (5 bases). The CDR3 has 17 residues. Trimming took off 4 bases at V and 0 bases at J, with 16 bases between the two ends. Germline loops: CDR1 MNHEY, CDR2 SMNVEV (reference sequence). CDR3 coding DNA: TGTGCCAGCAGTTCCAGACAGAATCCGAGCTCTGGAAACACCATATATTTT. It translates to CASSSRQNPSSGNTIYF.

The rearrangement links TRBV20-1 to TRBJ2-3; a weak D match, TRBD2 (5 bases). This CDR3 spans 14 amino acids. Trimming removed 6 bases from V and 2 bases from J, with 15 bases in between. Germline-derived CDR1 and CDR2 are DFQATT and SNEGSKA (reference sequence). The CDR3 region has the DNA TGCAGTGCAGCGTCTCGGGATCTCACAGATACGCAGTATTTT. Translating it yields CSAASRDLTDTQYF.

This clonotype is labeled large. The rearrangement uses TRBV10-3 and TRBJ1-2; tentative D call: TRBD1 (6 bases). This CDR3 has 16 residues. Germline-derived CDR1 and CDR2 are ENHRY and SYGVKD. The V gene lost 3 bases and the J gene lost 4 bases, with 18 bases spanning the gap. DNA for the CDR3: TGTGCCATCAGTGATAGACAGGCCACCCTTCTCTATGGCTACACCTTC. Residues: CAISDRQATLLYGYTF.

The chain couples TRBV12-3 or TRBV12-4 to TRBJ1-2, with D perhaps TRBD1 (6 bases). The CDR3 runs 16 residues. V lost 6 bases and J lost 3, with 20 bases in between. The CDR3 nucleotides read TGTGCCAGCAGCCGCGGACAGTCTACGACGTACTATGGCTACACCTTC. Translation gives CASSRGQSTTYYGYTF.

This clonotype was seen more than once but under ten times. V and J are TRBV28 and TRBJ2-1; a weak D match, TRBD1 (5 bases). V lost 3 bases to trimming and J lost 14 bases, with 8 bases between them. This CDR3 has 10 residues. Germline lookup yields CDR1 MDHEN and CDR2 SYDVKM. The CDR3 DNA reads as TGTGCCAGCAGTTTCAGGGTCAAGTTCTTC. It codes for CASSFRVKFF.

This clonotype was seen a single time. The chain uses TRBV7-3 and TRBJ2-3, with D perhaps TRBD2 (6 bases). The CDR3 runs 15 residues. Germline CDR1 is SGHTA and CDR2 is FQGTGA. Trimming took off 1 base at V and 3 bases at J, with 11 bases between the two ends. CDR3 DNA: TGTGCCAGCAGCTTAAGGGGACTGATAACAGATACGCAGTATTTT. Translated, it gives CASSLRGLITDTQYF.

J is TRBJ2-7 and V is TRBV7-9, with 7 positions matching TRBD1. V lost 5 bases and J lost 1; bases outside the gene matches: 2. The CDR3 loop spans 13 amino acids. Germline values: CDR1 SEHNR, CDR2 FQNEAQ (reference sequence). DNA for the CDR3: TGTGCCAGCAGCGACAGGGAGTCCTACGAGCAGTACTTC. It translates to CASSDRESYEQYF.

J is TRBJ2-3 and V is TRBV7-9; D not resolved. The CDR3 consists of 16 residues. V was pared by 5 bases and J by 1 base, with 16 bases between. CDR1 is SEHNR, CDR2 FQNEAQ, per germline (reference sequence). The CDR3 loop is CASSQIALEGTDTQYF. The CDR3 DNA follows: TGTGCCAGCAGCCAAATAGCCCTGGAAGGCACAGATACGCAGTATTTT.

The chain recombines TRBV28 with TRBJ1-6; D gene ambiguous. The CDR3 spans 14 residues. The V gene lost 4 bases and the J gene lost 8 bases, with 12 bases spanning the gap. Looked up from germline, CDR1 is MDHEN and CDR2 is SYDVKM. This CDR3 reads CASSYLRGDSPLHF. DNA for the CDR3: TGTGCCAGCAGTTATCTACGCGGGGATTCACCCCTCCACTTT.

The V gene is TRBV6-1, the J gene TRBJ1-5; TRBD1 matches 10 bases. There are 15 residues in the CDR3. J lost 1 base, V lost 6 bases, and 3 bases had no gene match. Germline CDR1 reads MNHNS; CDR2 reads SASEGT. The CDR3 sequence is CASSDRGQSNQPQHF. The CDR3, as DNA: TGTGCCAGCAGCGACAGGGGGCAAAGCAATCAGCCCCAGCATTTT.

The chain carries TRBV12-3 or TRBV12-4 and TRBJ2-7; 9 nucleotides match TRBD2. This CDR3 has 13 amino acids. J was trimmed by 4 bases and V by 5 bases; bases with no gene match: 3. The CDR3 nucleotides are TGTGCCAGCAGTCTTAGCGGGGGATACGAGCAGTACTTC. Encoded protein: CASSLSGGYEQYF.

This chain connects TRBV4-3 to TRBJ2-2, with D unclear. The germline gives CDR1 LGHNA, CDR2 YSLEER. CDR3 length equals 16 residues. V lost 1 base and J 4 bases, leaving 13 bases between the germline ends. In DNA form, the CDR3 reads TGCGCCAGCAGCCAAGGCGCAGCAGTTAGCACCGGGGAGCTGTTTTTT. Its protein product is CASSQGAAVSTGELFF.

The chain is built from TRBV24-1 and TRBJ2-1, with D perhaps TRBD2 (6 bases). The CDR3 runs 14 residues. The V gene lost 2 bases and the J gene lost 8 bases, with 12 bases spanning the gap. Germline V gene sequence: CDR1 KGHDR, CDR2 SFDVKD. Here the CDR3 reads CATSDWGENDEQFF. The CDR3 DNA sequence: TGTGCCACCAGTGATTGGGGGGAGAATGATGAGCAGTTCTTC.

This chain joins TRBV20-1 and TRBJ2-7; possible D gene TRBD2, 6 bases. The CDR3 has 13 amino acids. Germline V gene lookup returns CDR1 DFQATT and CDR2 SNEGSKA (reference sequence). The V end lost 5 bases, the J end lost 1 base, and 12 bases lay between the germline ends. CDR3 DNA: TGCAGTGCTGACGGGCGGGGATCCTACGAGCAGTACTTC. This gives the protein CSADGRGSYEQYF.

This clonotype qualifies as medium-sized. The rearrangement uses TRBV20-1 and TRBJ2-5; D perhaps matches TRBD2 (5 bases). CDR1 is DFQATT and CDR2 is SNEGSKA in the germline V gene (reference sequence). V lost 6 bases and J 2 bases, leaving 13 bases between the germline ends. This CDR3 has 13 amino acids. CDR3: CSAPTRAQETQYF. CDR3 DNA sequence: TGCAGTGCCCCAACTAGGGCACAAGAGACCCAGTACTTC.

The chain employs TRBV7-9 and TRBJ2-7; D possibly corresponds to TRBD1 (5 bases). The CDR3 loop spans 14 amino acids. V lost 5 bases to trimming and J lost 5 bases, with 16 bases between them. The germline V gene encodes CDR1 SEHNR and CDR2 FQNEAQ (reference sequence). CDR3 residues: CASSRSAGPHEQYF. The CDR3 bases are TGTGCCAGCAGCCGAAGTGCAGGGCCCCACGAGCAGTACTTC.